This T cell receptor (beta chain) is from a study of blood T cell repertoires in COVID-19. Overall study context: Researchers got acute and convalescent COVID-19 samples from the United States, Italy and Spain. In each case, the material was cDNA or gDNA derived from T cells, B-cell-depleted T cells, or PBMCs.

As originally analysed: Estimation of nucleated cell counts was performed using reference gene primer amplification. Sequenced by immunoSEQ multiplex PCR; TCRdb stores in-frame clones only, minus some. That table is the source of V, J and clone size, and D and trimming were worked out from the DNA. The repertoire holds roughly 300,000 clones, with just under 90% as singletons. During active infection, Seattle patients enrolled and were then monitored through disease. This TCR was recovered from a woman aged 30 to 39 with COVID-19, enrolled during active disease. The sequencing input was peripheral blood.

The DNA for the CDR3 is TGTGCCAGCAGCCAAGACCTCAGGGGGCGATCTCAGCCCCAGCATTTT. This encodes CASSQDLRGRSQPQHF. The chain is built from TRBV3-1 (or the pseudogene TRBV3-2) and TRBJ1-5, with TRBD1 matching 8 bases. CDR1 and CDR2 (germline): LGHDT, YNNKEL (reference sequence). This CDR3 comprises 16 residues. After removal of 0 bases from V and 6 bases from J, the junction contained 7 bases not matched to a gene.